These T cell receptor beta chains were read from a single sample in a study of blood T cell repertoires in COVID-19. Assay used: immunoSEQ multiplex PCR; TCRdb lists only in-frame clones, some missing. Among 150,000 to 170,000 clones listed, about 80% were seen once. Input material: PBMCs or T cells enriched from blood (not recorded which). The receptors stem from a middle-aged man who had recovered from COVID-19. The CDR3 runs from the conserved cysteine through the conserved F or W. D genes are given only for firm matches. Size tells how often a clone was seen (once, few, many) or the class of an expanded clone, and some rows leave it out.

>.|TRBD2|TRBJ2-1|TRBV7-2
TGTGCCAGCACCCCCCATCTAGCGGGGGCCCTCTACAATGAGCAGTTCTTC
CASTPHLAGALYNEQFF
>.|TRBD1|TRBJ1-1|TRBV16
TGTGCCAGCAGCCAATGGGGGACAGCGAACACTGAAGCTTTCTTT
CASSQWGTANTEAFF
>.|.|TRBJ2-1|TRBV21-1
TGTGCCAGCAGCAAGGGTCAGGGGGCCGTCAATGAGCAGTTCTTC
CASSKGQGAVNEQFF
>few|TRBD2|TRBJ2-7|TRBV7-6
TGTGCCAGCAGCCCAGAACTAGCGGGGGAATCCTACGAGCAGTACTTC
CASSPELAGESYEQYF
>.|.|TRBJ1-4|TRBV9
TGTGCCAGCAGCCCAGGGGAGGGGGCAACTAATGAAAAACTGTTTTTT
CASSPGEGATNEKLFF
>few|.|TRBJ1-1|TRBV27
TGTGCCAGCAGTCCCCGTTGGAGTACGTTCACTGAAGCTTTCTTT
CASSPRWSTFTEAFF
>.|.|TRBJ2-5|TRBV7-6
TGTGCCAGCAGCTTATTTGCCGGGATCGAGACCCAGTACTTC
CASSLFAGIETQYF
>.|.|TRBJ1-6|TRBV5-1
TGCGCCAGCAGCTTGGCGACACAGGGCTATAATTCACCCCTCCACTTT
CASSLATQGYNSPLHF
>.|TRBD1|TRBJ2-7|TRBV19
TGTGCCAGTAGGGATACAGGGGACGAGCAGTACTTC
CASRDTGDEQYF
>.|TRBD2|TRBJ2-5|TRBV7-2
TGTGCCAGCAGCAATAATCTAGCGGCACAAGAGACCCAGTACTTC
CASSNNLAAQETQYF
>.|TRBD1|TRBJ1-5|TRBV6-5
TGTGCCAGCAGAGTCAGGGGGGACCTTAATCAGCCCCAGCATTTT
CASRVRGDLNQPQHF
>.|.|TRBJ2-2|TRBV5-4
TGTGCCAGCAGCTTAACGGGGGCGAACACCGGGGAGCTGTTTTTT
CASSLTGANTGELFF
>once|TRBD1|TRBJ2-1|TRBV9
TGTGCCAGCAGCCCATTGGGAACAGGGGGTTACAATGAGCAGTTCTTC
CASSPLGTGGYNEQFF
>once|.|TRBJ1-5|TRBV19
TGTGCCAGTAGTATCTCGGGGAACAATCAGCCCCAGCATTTT
CASSISGNNQPQHF
>once|TRBD1|TRBJ1-1|TRBV5-1
TGCGCCAGCAGGGGGGACAGGGGGACCACTGAAGCTTTCTTT
CASRGDRGTTEAFF
>.|.|TRBJ2-5|TRBV14
TGTGCCAGCAGCCAAGTGGGCCCTTTGAGAGAGACCCAGTACTTC
CASSQVGPLRETQYF
>.|.|TRBJ1-1|TRBV5-5
TGTGCCAGCAGCCTCGGGGGGTTTGAAGCTTTCTTT
CASSLGGFEAFF
>.|TRBD2|TRBJ2-2|TRBV7-2
TGTGCCAGCAGCTTAGCAGCTAGCGGCATGACCGGGGAGCTGTTTTTT
CASSLAASGMTGELFF
>.|TRBD1|TRBJ1-4|TRBV11-2
TGTGCCAGCAGCTCCGGGACAGGGTTTGAAAAACTGTTTTTT
CASSSGTGFEKLFF
>.|.|TRBJ1-4|TRBV10-3
TGTGCCGCCCCACCGTTAGCTAATGAAAAACTGTTTTTT
CAAPPLANEKLFF
>.|TRBD1|TRBJ1-6|TRBV3-1/TRBV3-2
TGTGCCAGCAGCCACCCCAGGGGGCCCCTCCACTTT
CASSHPRGPLHF
>few|TRBD1|TRBJ2-7|TRBV11-3
TGTGCCAGCAGCCACACAATCATGACAGGGTCCTACGAGCAGTACTTC
CASSHTIMTGSYEQYF
>.|.|TRBJ2-1|TRBV4-3
TGCGCCAGCAGCCAGCATCCGGACGGAGGCAATGAGCAGTTCTTC
CASSQHPDGGNEQFF
>.|.|TRBJ1-5|TRBV5-5
TGTGCCAGCAGCTATCAGAGCAATCAGCCCCAGCATTTT
CASSYQSNQPQHF
>.|.|TRBJ1-2|TRBV4-1
TGCGCCAGCAGCCCCGCACTAGGGCCGATCGCCCACTATGGCTACACCTTC
CASSPALGPIAHYGYTF
>many|TRBD2|TRBJ2-7|TRBV10-1
TGCGCCAGCAGTGGGCTATTGCTAGCGGGGTTGGACGAGCAGTACTTC
CASSGLLLAGLDEQYF
>many|.|TRBJ1-2|TRBV2
TGTGCCAGCAGTGGACAGCGAAACTATGGCTACACCTTC
CASSGQRNYGYTF
>.|.|TRBJ2-3|TRBV11-3
TGTGCCAGCAGCTTAGGAGGTTACACAGATACGCAGTATTTT
CASSLGGYTDTQYF
>once|.|TRBJ2-6|TRBV3-1/TRBV3-2
TGTGCCAGCAGCCTGACACACTCTGGGGCCAACGTCCTGACTTTC
CASSLTHSGANVLTF
>.|.|TRBJ2-1|TRBV7-2
TGTGCCAGCAGCTTAGTCTCGGGTCGCGGGGCCCGTTCCTACAATGAGCAGTTCTTC
CASSLVSGRGARSYNEQFF
>once|TRBD2|TRBJ2-1|TRBV18
TGTGCCAGCTCACCCGGGACTAGCGGTTACAATGAGCAGTTCTTC
CASSPGTSGYNEQFF
>.|.|TRBJ2-2|TRBV11-3
TGTGCCAGCTCACCGGGACACGGCGTAGCGGGGAACACCGGGGAGCTGTTTTTT
CASSPGHGVAGNTGELFF
>.|.|TRBJ1-3|TRBV30
TGTGCCAGCCGACAGAGCTCTGGAAACACCATATATTTT
CASRQSSGNTIYF
>.|.|TRBJ1-4|TRBV6-6
TGTGCCAGCAGGCAAACCGGGACTTTTAATGAAAAACTGTTTTTT
CASRQTGTFNEKLFF
>.|TRBD1|TRBJ1-5|TRBV6-1
TGTGCCAGCAGTGAAGCCTGGACAGGGAATTATCAGCCCCAGCATTTT
CASSEAWTGNYQPQHF
>.|TRBD1|TRBJ1-6|TRBV7-3
TGTGCCAGCAGCCCCGGGACAGCCAATTCACCCCTCCACTTT
CASSPGTANSPLHF
>.|TRBD1|TRBJ1-5|TRBV7-2
TGTGCCAGCAGCCCGACAGGGGGCAATCAGCCCCAGCATTTT
CASSPTGGNQPQHF
>few|TRBD1|TRBJ1-2|TRBV19
TGTGCCAGTAGTGGGGACAGGCCCCCTTATGGCTACACCTTC
CASSGDRPPYGYTF
>.|.|TRBJ2-1|TRBV18
TGTGCCAGCTCACCACCGACGGGGAGCTCCTACAATGAGCAGTTCTTC
CASSPPTGSSYNEQFF
>.|.|TRBJ2-2|TRBV7-6
TGTGCCAGCAGCTCGTCACAGACCGGGGAGCTGTTTTTT
CASSSSQTGELFF
>.|.|TRBJ2-1|TRBV14
TGTGCCAGCAGCCGAGACAATGAGCAGTTCTTC
CASSRDNEQFF
>once|.|TRBJ2-2|TRBV7-3
TGTGCCAGCAGCTTAAACTACAACCCGAACACCGGGGAGCTGTTTTTT
CASSLNYNPNTGELFF
>.|TRBD1|TRBJ1-1|TRBV3-1/TRBV3-2
TGTGCCAGCAGCCACCTGACAGGGACGAACACTGAAGCTTTCTTT
CASSHLTGTNTEAFF
>.|TRBD1|TRBJ1-1|TRBV30
TGTGCCTGGAGTGCCGGGACAGGGTCATCGAACACTGAAGCTTTCTTT
CAWSAGTGSSNTEAFF
>.|TRBD1|TRBJ1-2|TRBV3-1/TRBV3-2
TGTGCCAGCAGCCCTGGGACAGCCCGAGGCTACACCTTC
CASSPGTARGYTF
>few|.|TRBJ1-4|TRBV7-2
TGTGCCAGCAGCTTAGGGGGGCATCAGGAAAAACTGTTTTTT
CASSLGGHQEKLFF
>once|.|TRBJ1-2|TRBV23-1
TGCGCCAGCAGTCAATCACGGGTAACAAACTATGGCTACACCTTC
CASSQSRVTNYGYTF
>.|.|TRBJ2-2|TRBV18
TGTGCCAGCTCACCCCTACAGGACACGAACACCGGGGAGCTGTTTTTT
CASSPLQDTNTGELFF
>.|TRBD1|TRBJ1-5|TRBV6-6
TGTGCCAGCAGTGACAGGGGGCTTGATAATCAGCCCCAGCATTTT
CASSDRGLDNQPQHF
>.|TRBD1|TRBJ1-2|TRBV4-3
TGCGCCAGCAGCCAAGCCAGGACAGGCTATGGCTACACCTTC
CASSQARTGYGYTF